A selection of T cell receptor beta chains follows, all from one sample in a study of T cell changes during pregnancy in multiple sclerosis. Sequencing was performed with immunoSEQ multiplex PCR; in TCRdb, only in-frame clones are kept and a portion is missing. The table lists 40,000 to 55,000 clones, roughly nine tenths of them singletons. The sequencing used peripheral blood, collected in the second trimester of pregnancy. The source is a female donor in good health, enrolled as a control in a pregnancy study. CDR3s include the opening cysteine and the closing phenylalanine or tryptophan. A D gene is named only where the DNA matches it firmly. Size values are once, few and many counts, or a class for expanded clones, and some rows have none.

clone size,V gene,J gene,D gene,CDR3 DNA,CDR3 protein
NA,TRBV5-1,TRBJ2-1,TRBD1,TGCGCCAGCAGCTTGGCCGGGACAGGGGGCAGCTACAATGAGCAGTTCTTC,CASSLAGTGGSYNEQFF
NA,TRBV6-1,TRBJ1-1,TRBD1,TGTGCCAGCAGCCTGGCAGGGGGGATGCGAACTGAAGCTTTCTTT,CASSLAGGMRTEAFF
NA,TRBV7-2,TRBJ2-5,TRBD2,TGTGCCAGCAGCTTAGTCGCTAAGGGAGGGGAGACCCAGTACTTC,CASSLVAKGGETQYF
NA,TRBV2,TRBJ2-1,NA,TGTGCCAGCAGTGAGAGGCGGGTGATATACAATGAGCAGTTCTTC,CASSERRVIYNEQFF
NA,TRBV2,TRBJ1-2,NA,TGTGCCATGGGGTTGGGGCAGATAAACTATGGCTACACCTTC,CAMGLGQINYGYTF
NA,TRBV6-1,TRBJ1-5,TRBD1,TGTGCCAGCAGTGGACAGGGTTTGAGCAATCAGCCCCAGCATTTT,CASSGQGLSNQPQHF
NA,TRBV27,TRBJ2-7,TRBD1,TGTGCCAGCAGTACAGCCGGGACAGGGAACGAGCAGTACTTC,CASSTAGTGNEQYF
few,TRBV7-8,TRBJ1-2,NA,TGTGCCAGCTCCGTGGGCGAGGGATATGGCTACACCTTC,CASSVGEGYGYTF
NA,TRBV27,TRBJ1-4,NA,TGTGCCAGCAGTTTATCGACAGCTTATAATGAAAAACTGTTTTTT,CASSLSTAYNEKLFF
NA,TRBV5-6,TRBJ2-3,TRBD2,TGTGCCAGCAGCTTAGCGGGAACGGCAGATACGCAGTATTTT,CASSLAGTADTQYF
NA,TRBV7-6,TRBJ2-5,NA,TGTGCCAGCAGCCAAGTACTAGGGAGGGAGACCCAGTACTTC,CASSQVLGRETQYF
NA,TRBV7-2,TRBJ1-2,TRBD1,TGTGCCAGCAGCTTACCAGGGGGAGTTAACTATGGCTACACCTTC,CASSLPGGVNYGYTF
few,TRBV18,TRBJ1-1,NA,TGTGCCAGCTCACCACAGCTCGGGGGGAACACTGAAGCTTTCTTT,CASSPQLGGNTEAFF
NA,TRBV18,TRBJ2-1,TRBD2,TGTGCCAGCTCACCACCTACGGGAGGGAACTACAATGAGCAGTTCTTC,CASSPPTGGNYNEQFF
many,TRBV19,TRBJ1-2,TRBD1,TGTGCCAGTAGTTCCGGGACAGGGGCCGTCTATGGCTACACCTTC,CASSSGTGAVYGYTF
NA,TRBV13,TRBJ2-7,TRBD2,TGTGCCAGCAGCATATTCCTAGCGGGAGAGTACGAGCAGTACTTC,CASSIFLAGEYEQYF
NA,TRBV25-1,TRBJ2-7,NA,TGTGCCAGCAGTGAATTTACAGGGAGCTCCTACGAGCAGTACTTC,CASSEFTGSSYEQYF
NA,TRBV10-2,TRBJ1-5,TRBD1,TGCGCCAGCAGTGGGACAGGTCCTCATCAGCCCCAGCATTTT,CASSGTGPHQPQHF
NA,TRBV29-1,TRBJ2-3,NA,TGCAGCGTTGAAGGCCTAGCGCTGGGTGAAGATACGCAGTATTTT,CSVEGLALGEDTQYF
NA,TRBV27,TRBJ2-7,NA,TGTGCCAGCAGTTTGCAGGCAAGGCACTACGAGCAGTACTTC,CASSLQARHYEQYF
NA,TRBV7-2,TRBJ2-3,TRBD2,TGTGCCAGCAGCACCGGGGGGGGTACGCAGTATTTT,CASSTGGGTQYF
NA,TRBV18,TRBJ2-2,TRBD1,TGTGCCAGCTCACCTGGTTGGCAGGGGGCATCCGGGGAGCTGTTTTTT,CASSPGWQGASGELFF
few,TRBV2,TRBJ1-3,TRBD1,TGTGCCAGCAGTCAGTATGGGACAGCCTCTGAGAACACCATATATTTT,CASSQYGTASENTIYF
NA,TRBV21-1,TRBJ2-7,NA,TGTGCCAGCAGCAAGGGCATCGGGACACCAAACACCTACGAGCAGTACTTC,CASSKGIGTPNTYEQYF
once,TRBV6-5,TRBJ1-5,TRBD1,TGTGCCAGCAGGAAGACAGGGTTCGTATCTCAGCCCCAGCATTTT,CASRKTGFVSQPQHF
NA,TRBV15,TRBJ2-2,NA,TGTGCCACCAGCAGACTGAGAGAGACCGGGGAGCTGTTTTTT,CATSRLRETGELFF
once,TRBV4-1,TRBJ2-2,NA,TGCGCCAGCAGCCAAGCTTTGCCTCCGACGGGCGGGGAGCTGTTTTTT,CASSQALPPTGGELFF
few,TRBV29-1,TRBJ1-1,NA,TGCAGCGTTGCTCTCTCGGGGAAGACTGAAGCTTTCTTT,CSVALSGKTEAFF
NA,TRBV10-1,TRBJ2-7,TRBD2,TGCGCCAGCCAGCGGGGGGCTGATTACGAGCAGTACTTC,CASQRGADYEQYF
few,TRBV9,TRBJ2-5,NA,TGTGCCAGCAGCGTAGAGTCCAGGGCCTATGAAAAAGAGACCCAGTACTTC,CASSVESRAYEKETQYF
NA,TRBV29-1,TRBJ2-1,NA,TGCAGCGCCGGGGTGGGGGGGCAGGGAAAGTTCTTC,CSAGVGGQGKFF
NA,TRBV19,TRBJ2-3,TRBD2,TGTGCCAGTAGCCCGACTAGCGGGGGGCTCACAGATACGCAGTATTTT,CASSPTSGGLTDTQYF
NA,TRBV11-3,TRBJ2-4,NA,TGTGCCAGCAGCTCCGGGAGCATAAAAAACATTCAGTACTTC,CASSSGSIKNIQYF
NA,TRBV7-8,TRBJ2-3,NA,TGTGCCAGCAGCGTTAGCGTCCCCAACACAGATACGCAGTATTTT,CASSVSVPNTDTQYF
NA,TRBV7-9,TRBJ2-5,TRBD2,TGTGCCAGCAGCTCCGGACTAGCGGGGGGGAAGGAGACCCAGTACTTC,CASSSGLAGGKETQYF
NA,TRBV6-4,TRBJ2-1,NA,TGTGCCAGCAGACCGGATAGCGGAAGCTCCTACAATGAGCAGTTCTTC,CASRPDSGSSYNEQFF
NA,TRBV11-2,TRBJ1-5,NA,TGTGCCAGCGCCTCGGTTGGCAATCAGCCCCAGCATTTT,CASASVGNQPQHF
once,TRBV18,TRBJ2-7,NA,TGTGCCAGCTCTCCAACCGGAGAGGGGGAGTACTTC,CASSPTGEGEYF
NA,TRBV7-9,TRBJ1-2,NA,TGTGCCAGCAGCTCTCTTTTCCAGAACGGGGGCTACACCTTC,CASSSLFQNGGYTF
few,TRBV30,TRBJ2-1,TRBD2,TGTGCCTTCGTAGCGGGAGGGCCCTACAATGAGCAGTTCTTC,CAFVAGGPYNEQFF
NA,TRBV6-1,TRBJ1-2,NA,TGTGCCAGCGGCGGTCTTACGGTGATGAACTATGGCTACACCTTC,CASGGLTVMNYGYTF
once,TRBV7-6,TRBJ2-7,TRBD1,TGTGCCAGCAGCCCCGACAGGGGCCGCGACGAGCAGTACTTC,CASSPDRGRDEQYF
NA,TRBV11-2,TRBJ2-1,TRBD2,TGTGCCAGCAGCGAACCGGGACTATCGGTTGAGCAGTTCTTC,CASSEPGLSVEQFF
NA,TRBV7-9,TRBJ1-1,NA,TGTGCCAGCAGCTTTGGAGGGAGGACTGAAGCTTTCTTT,CASSFGGRTEAFF
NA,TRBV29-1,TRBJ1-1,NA,TGCAGCGTTGGACGTGGAGCAATGAACACTGAAGCTTTCTTT,CSVGRGAMNTEAFF
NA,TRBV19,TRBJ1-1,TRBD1,TGTGCCAGTAGGGGGGGACAGGGGGCGCGGGACACTGAAGCTTTCTTT,CASRGGQGARDTEAFF
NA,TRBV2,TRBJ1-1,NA,TGTGCCAGCAGTGACCAATGGCAGGGGAACACTGAAGCTTTCTTT,CASSDQWQGNTEAFF
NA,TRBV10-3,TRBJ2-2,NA,TGTGCCATCAGTGGCAGCGCGAACACCGGGGAGCTGTTTTTT,CAISGSANTGELFF
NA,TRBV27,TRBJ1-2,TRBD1,TGTGCCAGCAGTTTATCTACAGGGGAGTATGGCTACACCTTC,CASSLSTGEYGYTF
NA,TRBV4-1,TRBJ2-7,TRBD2,TGCGCCAGCAGCCATGGGACTAGCCAACCTTTCGAGTTTCGGTACTTC,CASSHGTSQPFEFRYF
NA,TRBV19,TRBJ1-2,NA,TGTGCCAGTAGCGCTGGACCACAGGGTCCTGGCTACACCTTC,CASSAGPQGPGYTF
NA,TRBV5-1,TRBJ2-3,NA,TGCGCCAGCAGCCCTCTTAGCGGTGAACAAGATACGCAGTATTTT,CASSPLSGEQDTQYF
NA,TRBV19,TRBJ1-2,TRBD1,TGTGCCAGTAGTATCTCCCACAGGACAGGGAGGGACTATGGCTACACCTTC,CASSISHRTGRDYGYTF
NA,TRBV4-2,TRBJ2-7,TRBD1,TGTGCCAGCAGCCAAGACAGGGGGCGCGAGCAGTACTTC,CASSQDRGREQYF
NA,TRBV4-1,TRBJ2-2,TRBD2,TGCGCCAGCAGCCAAGAAGAAGGGGAGGGTCCCACCGGGGAGCTGTTTTTT,CASSQEEGEGPTGELFF